The present TCR beta chain was sequenced within a study of Graves' ophthalmopathy and Graves' hyperthyroidism. CDR3 regions of TCR beta were amplified from RNA transcripts. RT-PCR in the first round used HTBI primers; a second-round multiplex PCR followed. MiXCR was run by TCRdb on the multiplex PCR reads, yielding one entry per CDR3 protein. The sample lists about 740,000 distinct CDR3 sequences, 35% to 50% occurring once. Of note for this clonotype: A much larger clone lies a single base off, so this may be a read error. The missing conserved phenylalanine or tryptophan at the end of this CDR3 makes a read error likely.

Trimming shortened V by 10 bases and J by 7 bases, and 19 bases separated the two germline ends. Germline lookup yields CDR1 LNHDA and CDR2 SQIVND (reference sequence). The CDR3 is 13 residues long. What was sequenced was peripheral blood. The chain combines TRBV19 with TRBJ1-1, with D possibly matching TRBD1 (6 bases). This TCR was recovered from an adult man with Graves' ophthalmopathy. In DNA, the CDR3 is TGTGCCACAGCGCCAGGGGTGGGCCTTGAAGCTTTCGTT. Translation gives CATAPGVGLEAFV.